Listed here is a single T cell receptor beta chain. This clonotype was counted only a few times. The antigen this receptor binds is unknown. Per-base quality was not reported, and no clone a single base away is much larger than it. The CDR3 contains 15 residues, cysteine and phenylalanine counted. The kept DNA is CDR3 alone, 45 bases in frame from the first base. The germline V gene (reference sequence) sets CDR1 to DFQATT and CDR2 to SNEGSKA. V is clipped by 1 base and J by 7 bases, and the sequence between their germline boundaries is 17 bases long. Library generation was performed with UMI-ligation and nested PCR. An equimolar mix of two oligonucleotides covering both TRBC1 and TRBC2 was used as the beta constant-region primer. A single-stranded oligonucleotide bearing the SP2 primer plus a 12-nucleotide UMI was ligated onto the 3' end of the cDNA by T4 RNA ligase 1. The ligated cDNA went through four rounds of PCR with nested alpha and beta constant-region primers together with the SP2 primer. Incubation of the ligation reaction lasted about 19-24 hours at 16 degrees C. To avoid over-amplification, PCR2 was usually performed as a SYBR Green qPCR and halted once a predetermined threshold was reached. Apart from the first purification, every purification step used Agencourt AMPure XP magnetic beads. Libraries were quantified by Qubit and checked on a TapeStation, with a main peak expected near 650 bp. Sequencing of the pooled libraries was done on an Illumina MiSeq using v2 2x251 paired-end kits, which typically yielded roughly 0.95-2.2 million reads per sample. Each sample was pooled at about 4.2 nM, and about 5-8% PhiX was included to help cluster recognition. Under the source paper's analysis protocol: V and J genes were assigned to Demultiplexor-processed FASTQ reads by Decombinator through tag matching, with a single base-pair mismatch being allowed. Collapsinator relied on UMIs to fix sequencing errors as well as frequency errors caused by PCR heterogeneity. CDR3Translator translated TCRs and extracted CDR3s from the conserved cysteine to the FGXG phenylalanine, flagging non-productive sequences. Gini, Shannon entropy and inverse Simpson indices were calculated on repertoires subsampled to equal numbers of UMI-defined TCRs. Power-law fits to clonotype abundance distributions were performed by maximum likelihood within the linear range. When run on a single naive CD8 sample, MIGEC and the pipeline yielded similar UMI counts, similar unique TCR numbers and similar clonal distributions. In one analysis, naive TCRs that were also found in any memory subset of the same donor were excluded from the naive repertoire. Repertoires were searched for about 7,300 CMV-associated CDR3 sequences compiled from VDJdb and a published dataset. TCRdb's own reprocessing of the public reads used fastp at Q25 and MiXCR and kept productive beta chains. Rows with a matching CDR3 protein are joined into one entry that keeps the most common DNA and genes. The V and J calls and clone size are TCRdb's, not the authors'. Present in this sample are 130,000 to 150,000 distinct CDR3 sequences, over 15% of which were seen just once. Approximately 0.13% of the sample is in the top ten clones.

This sample was included in a study of naive and memory T cell subsets (dated 2017 in TCRdb). Study-level background: Sorted naive and memory T cell subsets from peripheral blood were analyzed in the study using a UMI-based, open-source pipeline for TCR alpha and beta sequencing. The functional CMV T cell responses agreed completely with IgG serology results. RNA was DNase-treated and reverse transcribed with TCR constant-region primers, mostly using SuperScript III.

The paper's findings and limits, for the study overall: The repertoire findings for the naive and memory subsets could not be validated against a ground truth because none was available. Naive repertoires, especially CD8, contained a few larger clonotypes, possibly memory cells re-expressing CD45RA. RNA-based TCR counts may be influenced by expression changes linked to T cell activation and differentiation. In both CD4 and CD8 cells, going from naive through CM, EM and EMRA, the Gini index went up while Shannon and inverse Simpson diversity went down. Once error correction was done, more than 85% of naive TCR sequences showed up just once, which made the naive abundance distributions much steeper than those of the memory subsets. Clonotypes were defined as single alpha or beta chain sequences, not paired alpha/beta receptors. A power law was followed by TCR abundance, with an exponent that differed between naive and memory subsets but was consistent across the three individuals.

Separate amplification of TCR alpha and beta chain libraries was performed from the second PCR step onward. Donor CMV status was determined by IFNgamma production from CD4+ T cells after overnight stimulation of fresh PBMCs with CMV viral lysate. Using Miltenyi beads, CD4 T cells were first positively selected, and CD8 T cells were then positively selected from the CD4-negative fraction. Cells were stained for CD3, CD4, CD8, CD45RA, CD27 and a live/dead dye and were sorted on a BD Aria II into four subsets based on CD45RA and CD27. Blood was obtained from three healthy volunteers, and the blood from each volunteer was fractionated into CD4 and CD8 T cells and subsequently into four differentiation subsets. Approximately 120 ml of peripheral blood was collected from each donor, and PBMC were isolated by Ficoll-Paque PLUS density-gradient centrifugation. After sorting, cells were lysed in RLT buffer, RNA was extracted using a Qiagen RNeasy kit, and the extracted RNA was stored at -80 degrees C.

This clonotype was obtained from a human donor in good health. The V gene is TRBV20-1 and the J gene is TRBJ2-4, with the D gene too uncertain to name. Sequencing was done on a sample of naive CD4+ T cells from blood. Sample cell subset or site, as interpreted from the label and publication: naive T cells, CD45RA high CD27+. The sequence in DNA is TGCAGTGCTAGAGGGTGGTCCCCCCACAAGAACATTCAGTACTTC. Its protein reads: CSARGWSPHKNIQYF.